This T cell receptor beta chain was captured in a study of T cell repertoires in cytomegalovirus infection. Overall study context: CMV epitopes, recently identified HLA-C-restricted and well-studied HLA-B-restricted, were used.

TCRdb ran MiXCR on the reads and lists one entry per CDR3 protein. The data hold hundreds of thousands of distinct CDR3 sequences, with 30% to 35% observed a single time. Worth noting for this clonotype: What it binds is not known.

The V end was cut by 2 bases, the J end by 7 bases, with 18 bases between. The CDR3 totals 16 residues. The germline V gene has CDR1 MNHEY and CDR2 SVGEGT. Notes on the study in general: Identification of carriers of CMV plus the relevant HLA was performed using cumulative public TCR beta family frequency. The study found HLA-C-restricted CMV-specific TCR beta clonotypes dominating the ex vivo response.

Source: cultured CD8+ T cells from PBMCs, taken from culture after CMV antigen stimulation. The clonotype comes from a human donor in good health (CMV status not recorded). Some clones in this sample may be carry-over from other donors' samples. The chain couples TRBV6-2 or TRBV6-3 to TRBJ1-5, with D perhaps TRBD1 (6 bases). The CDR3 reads CASSYVLGGLGQPQHF. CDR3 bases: TGTGCCAGCAGTTACGTTCTTGGGGGGCTAGGGCAGCCCCAGCATTTT.